A selection of T cell receptor beta chains follows, all from one sample in a study of cytomegalovirus exposure and HLA in healthy donors. Assay: immunoSEQ multiplex PCR; the TCRdb copy retains only in-frame clones and omits some. The data show under 200,000 clones, around 79% seen once. The sequencing input was PBMCs. Receptors originate from a female donor in good health and CMV-seronegative. Both conserved end residues are part of each CDR3. The order of the fields is V gene, J gene, D gene, clone size, CDR3 protein, CDR3 DNA. D genes are given only for firm matches. Size tells how often a clone was seen (once, few, many) or the class of an expanded clone, and some rows leave it out.

>TRBV7-8|TRBJ2-5|-|-
CASSLAGDGWEETQYF
TGTGCCAGCAGCTTAGCTGGAGACGGGTGGGAAGAGACCCAGTACTTC
>TRBV11-2|TRBJ1-2|-|-
CASSLGTGSGYGYTF
TGTGCCAGCAGCTTAGGCACAGGCTCGGGCTATGGCTACACCTTC
>TRBV9|TRBJ2-5|TRBD2|-
CASSVGSGGAESKTQYF
TGTGCCAGCAGCGTCGGTAGCGGGGGGGCCGAGAGCAAGACCCAGTACTTC
>TRBV10-3|TRBJ1-6|TRBD1|-
CAIRDRGRFDNSPLHF
TGTGCCATCAGAGACAGGGGGCGGTTCGATAATTCACCCCTCCACTTT
>TRBV7-2|TRBJ2-7|-|-
CASSFSRDEQYF
TGTGCCAGCAGCTTTTCCAGGGACGAGCAGTACTTC
>TRBV2|TRBJ1-4|-|-
CASSAGGAGEKLFF
TGTGCCAGCAGTGCGGGGGGCGCAGGCGAAAAACTGTTTTTT
>TRBV10-3|TRBJ2-7|-|-
CAISEIRTGYEQYF
TGTGCCATCAGTGAAATTCGAACAGGCTACGAGCAGTACTTC
>TRBV7-9|TRBJ2-7|-|once
CASSFRPGASWEQYF
TGTGCCAGCAGCTTTAGGCCAGGGGCTTCTTGGGAGCAGTACTTC
>TRBV2|TRBJ1-1|TRBD1|once
CASSKQGINTEAFF
TGTGCCAGCAGTAAACAGGGGATTAACACTGAAGCTTTCTTT
>TRBV5-1|TRBJ2-3|TRBD2|once
CASSLFAGGAGTDTQYF
TGCGCCAGCAGCTTGTTCGCGGGAGGGGCTGGCACAGATACGCAGTATTTT
>TRBV18|TRBJ2-1|-|-
CASSPRLAGDSYNEQFF
TGTGCCAGCTCACCAAGGCTAGCAGGTGACTCCTACAATGAGCAGTTCTTC
>TRBV30|TRBJ1-2|-|-
CAWRHGSLYYGYTF
TGTGCCTGGCGACACGGCTCGCTTTACTATGGCTACACCTTC
>TRBV30|TRBJ2-2|-|-
CASRRAGELFF
TGTGCCTCCCGCCGGGCCGGGGAGCTGTTTTTT
>TRBV27|TRBJ2-3|-|-
CASSLSEGATDTQYF
TGTGCCAGCAGTTTATCGGAGGGGGCCACAGATACGCAGTATTTT
>TRBV25-1|TRBJ1-6|-|-
CASSSAKRLHF
TGTGCCAGCAGTTCGGCTAAGCGCCTCCACTTT
>TRBV18|TRBJ2-7|TRBD2|once
CASSPPGGRGDEQYF
TGTGCCAGCTCACCCCCCGGCGGGCGGGGGGACGAGCAGTACTTC
>TRBV7-9|TRBJ2-3|TRBD1|-
CASSPYRSWTGTGTDTQYF
TGTGCCAGCAGCCCCTACCGTTCATGGACAGGCACGGGGACAGATACGCAGTATTTT
>TRBV4-1|TRBJ2-1|TRBD1|-
CASSPGGREQFF
TGCGCCAGCAGCCCAGGGGGTCGCGAGCAGTTCTTC
>TRBV28|TRBJ1-4|-|-
CASSAPNNEKLFF
TGTGCCAGCAGCGCACCTAATAATGAAAAACTGTTTTTT
>TRBV7-2|TRBJ1-2|TRBD1|-
CASSLGQTLFGYTF
TGTGCCAGCAGCCTGGGACAGACTCTCTTTGGCTACACCTTC
>TRBV5-1|TRBJ2-5|TRBD2|-
CASSPLAGSQEAQYF
TGCGCCAGCAGCCCTCTAGCGGGGAGCCAAGAGGCCCAGTACTTC
>TRBV7-2|TRBJ2-3|-|-
CASSQDRRTDTQYF
TGTGCCAGCAGCCAGGACAGACGCACAGATACGCAGTATTTT
>TRBV4-2|TRBJ2-7|-|-
CASSQTGGGMGGYEQYF
TGTGCCAGCAGCCAGACGGGAGGGGGCATGGGAGGATACGAGCAGTACTTC
>TRBV4-2|TRBJ2-7|TRBD2|-
CASSFMGGLEAYEQYF
TGTGCCAGCAGCTTCATGGGAGGACTAGAAGCCTACGAGCAGTACTTC
>TRBV7-2|TRBJ1-2|TRBD1|-
CASSPGSADRSYGYTF
TGTGCCAGCAGCCCCGGATCCGCGGACAGGTCCTATGGCTACACCTTC
>TRBV2|TRBJ1-4|TRBD1|-
CASQLNFLDRDYNEKLFF
TGTGCCAGCCAATTGAATTTTTTGGACAGGGACTATAATGAAAAACTGTTTTTT
>TRBV7-2|TRBJ2-3|-|-
CASSKRGGRGPDTQYF
TGTGCCAGCAGCAAAAGAGGCGGGCGGGGGCCAGATACGCAGTATTTT
>TRBV19|TRBJ2-5|-|few
CASQAAVQETQYF
TGTGCCAGCCAAGCGGCCGTCCAAGAGACCCAGTACTTC
>TRBV2|TRBJ2-7|TRBD2|-
CASRIAGGTNEQYF
TGTGCCAGCAGGATAGCGGGAGGAACTAACGAGCAGTACTTC
>TRBV4-3|TRBJ2-6|-|-
CASSQDPRGSGANVLTF
TGCGCCAGCAGCCAAGATCCCCGGGGCTCTGGGGCCAACGTCCTGACTTTC
>TRBV7-2|TRBJ2-5|TRBD2|-
CASSLTGGPGETQYF
TGTGCCAGCAGCTTAACGGGGGGGCCGGGGGAGACCCAGTACTTC